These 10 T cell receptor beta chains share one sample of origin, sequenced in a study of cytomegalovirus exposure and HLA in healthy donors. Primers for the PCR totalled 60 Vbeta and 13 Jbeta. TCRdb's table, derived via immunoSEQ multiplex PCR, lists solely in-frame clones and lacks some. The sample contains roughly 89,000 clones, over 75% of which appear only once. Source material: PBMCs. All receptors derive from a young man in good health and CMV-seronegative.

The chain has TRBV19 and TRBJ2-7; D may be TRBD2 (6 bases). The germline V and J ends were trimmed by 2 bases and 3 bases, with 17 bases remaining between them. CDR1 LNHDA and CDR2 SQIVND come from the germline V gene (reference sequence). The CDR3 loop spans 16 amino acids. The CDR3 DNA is TGTGCCAGTAGTATACCCAAAGTAGCGGTAAACTACGAGCAGTACTTC. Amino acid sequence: CASSIPKVAVNYEQYF.

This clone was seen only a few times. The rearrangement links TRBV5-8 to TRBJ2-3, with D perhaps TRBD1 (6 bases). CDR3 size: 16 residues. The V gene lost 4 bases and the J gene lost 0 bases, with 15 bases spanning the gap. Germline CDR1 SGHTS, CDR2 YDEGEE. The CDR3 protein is CASSPRGIPSTDTQYF. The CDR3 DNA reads TGTGCCAGCAGCCCCAGGGGTATACCTAGCACAGATACGCAGTATTTT. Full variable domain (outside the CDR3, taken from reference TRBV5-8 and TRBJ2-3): EAGVTQSPTHLIKTRGQQATLRCSPISGHTSVYWYQQALGLGLQFLLWYDEGEERNRGNFPPRFSGRQFPNYSSELNVNALELEDSALYLCASSPRGIPSTDTQYFGPGTRLTVL.

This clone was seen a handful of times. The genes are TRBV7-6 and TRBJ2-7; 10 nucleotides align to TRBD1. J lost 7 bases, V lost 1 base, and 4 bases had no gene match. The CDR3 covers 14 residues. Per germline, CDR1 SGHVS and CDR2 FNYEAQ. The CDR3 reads CASSLGQGAWEQYF. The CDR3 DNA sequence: TGTGCCAGCAGCTTAGGACAGGGGGCTTGGGAGCAGTACTTC. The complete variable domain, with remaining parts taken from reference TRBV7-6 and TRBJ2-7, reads GAGVSQSPRYKVTKRGQDVALRCDPISGHVSLYWYRQALGQGPEFLTYFNYEAQQDKSGLPNDRFSAERPEGSISTLTIQRTEQRDSAMYRCASSLGQGAWEQYFGPGTRLTVT.

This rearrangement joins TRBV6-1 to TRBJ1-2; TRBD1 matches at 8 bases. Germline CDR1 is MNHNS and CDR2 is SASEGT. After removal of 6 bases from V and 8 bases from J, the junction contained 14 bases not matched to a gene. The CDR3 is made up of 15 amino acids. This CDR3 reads CASRLEDRGRGGYTF. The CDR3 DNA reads TGTGCCAGCAGGTTAGAAGACAGGGGAAGAGGAGGCTACACCTTC.

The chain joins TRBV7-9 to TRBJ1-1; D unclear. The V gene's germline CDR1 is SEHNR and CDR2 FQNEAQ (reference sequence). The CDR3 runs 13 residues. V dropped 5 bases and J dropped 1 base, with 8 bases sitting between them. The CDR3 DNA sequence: TGTGCCAGCAGCCCAGAGGGGAACACTGAAGCTTTCTTT. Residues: CASSPEGNTEAFF.

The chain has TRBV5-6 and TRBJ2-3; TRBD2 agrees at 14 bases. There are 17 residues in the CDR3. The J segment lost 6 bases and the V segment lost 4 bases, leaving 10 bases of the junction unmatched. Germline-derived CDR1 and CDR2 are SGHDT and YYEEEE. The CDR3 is CASSRPVTSGGADTQYF. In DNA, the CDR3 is TGTGCCAGCAGCCGCCCGGTGACTAGCGGGGGGGCTGATACGCAGTATTTT.

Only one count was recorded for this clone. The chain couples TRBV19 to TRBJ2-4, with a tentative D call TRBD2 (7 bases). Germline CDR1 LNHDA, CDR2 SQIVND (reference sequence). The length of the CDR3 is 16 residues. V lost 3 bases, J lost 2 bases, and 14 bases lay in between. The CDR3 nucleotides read TGTGCCAGTAGTATGGGTCCGGGGGGCCCCAAAAACATTCAGTACTTC. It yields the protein CASSMGPGGPKNIQYF.

The CDR3 protein is CASSTDRGIDTIYF. Written as DNA, the CDR3 is TGTGCCAGCAGCACGGACAGGGGTATAGACACCATATATTTT. The rearrangement links TRBV9 to TRBJ1-3, with 9 bases identical to TRBD1. The CDR3 totals 14 residues. Per the germline V gene, CDR1 is SGDLS and CDR2 is YYNGEE. V lost 4 bases and J lost 8; bases outside the gene matches: 7.

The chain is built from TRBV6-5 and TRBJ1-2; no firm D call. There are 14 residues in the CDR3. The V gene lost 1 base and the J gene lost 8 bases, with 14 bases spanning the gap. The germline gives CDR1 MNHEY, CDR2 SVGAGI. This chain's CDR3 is CASSYLEGAGGYTF. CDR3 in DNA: TGTGCCAGCAGTTACTTAGAGGGAGCTGGGGGCTACACCTTC.

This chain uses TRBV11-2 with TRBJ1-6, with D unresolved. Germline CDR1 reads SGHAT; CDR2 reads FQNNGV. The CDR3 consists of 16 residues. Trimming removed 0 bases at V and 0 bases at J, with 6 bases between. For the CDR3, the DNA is TGTGCCAGCAGCTTAGACAAGAGCTCCTATAATTCACCCCTCCACTTT. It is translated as CASSLDKSSYNSPLHF.